This TCR beta chain was sequenced during a study of graft-versus-host responses after intestinal transplantation. Study-level information: Isolated intestinal, liver-intestinal, or multivisceral transplants had been given to the recipients. Recipients uniformly received anti-thymocyte globulin induction, followed by tacrolimus and steroids for around 3 years.

Findings of the study overall: The study found high graft-versus-host to host-versus-graft clonal ratios in allografts of patients with graft-donor T cell macrochimerism. The recipient marrow held GvH clones, and some of them showed up first in ileum or blood.

Concerning this clone itself: The antigen remains unidentified.

Germline V gene data show CDR1 as SGHAT and CDR2 as FQNNGV. The length of the CDR3 is 13 residues. Deletions cut 5 bases from V and 7 bases from J, with 13 bases between. Using immunoSEQ multiplex PCR, the repertoire was profiled, and TCRdb retains in-frame clones only, with some absent. The sample carries some 48,000 clones, approximately 84% recorded once. The receptor's source is a human donor who was the organ donor for an intestinal transplant. The rearrangement links TRBV11-2 to TRBJ2-3; D possibly matches TRBD1 or TRBD2 (5 bases each). The specimen comprised unstimulated CD4+ T cells sorted from spleen or lymph node cells, sampled before transplant. The CDR3 region has the DNA TGTGCCAGCAGCCCCCTCCAGGGACATACGCAGTATTTT. Amino acids: CASSPLQGHTQYF.